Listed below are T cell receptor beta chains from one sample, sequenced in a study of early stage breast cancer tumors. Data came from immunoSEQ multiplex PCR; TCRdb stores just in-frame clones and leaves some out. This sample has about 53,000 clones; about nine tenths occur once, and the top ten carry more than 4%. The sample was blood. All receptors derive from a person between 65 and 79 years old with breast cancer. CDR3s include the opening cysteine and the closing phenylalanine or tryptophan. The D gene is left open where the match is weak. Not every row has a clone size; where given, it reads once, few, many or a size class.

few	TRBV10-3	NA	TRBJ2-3	CAIRTGTSTDTQYF	TGTGCCATCAGGACCGGGACTAGCACAGATACGCAGTATTTT
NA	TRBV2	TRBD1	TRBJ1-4	CASKGALGEKLFF	TGTGCCAGCAAGGGGGCATTAGGGGAAAAACTGTTTTTT
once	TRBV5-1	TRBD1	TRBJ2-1	CASSSDRAEQFF	TGCGCCAGCAGCTCGGACAGGGCCGAGCAGTTCTTC
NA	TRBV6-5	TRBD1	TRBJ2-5	CASSYRGQGEETQYF	TGTGCCAGCAGTTACCGGGGACAGGGGGAAGAGACCCAGTACTTC
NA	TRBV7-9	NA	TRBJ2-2	CASSQVHSNTGELFF	TGTGCCAGCAGTCAGGTGCATTCGAACACCGGGGAGCTGTTTTTT
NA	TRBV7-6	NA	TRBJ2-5	CASSLVGGSETQYF	TGTGCCAGCAGCTTAGTGGGGGGTTCAGAGACCCAGTACTTC
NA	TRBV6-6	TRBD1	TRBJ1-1	CASRPTGVNTEAFF	TGTGCCAGCAGACCGACAGGGGTTAACACTGAAGCTTTCTTT
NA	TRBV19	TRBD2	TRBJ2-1	CASSMLGTSGKNEQFF	TGTGCCAGTAGTATGCTTGGGACTAGCGGGAAGAATGAGCAGTTCTTC
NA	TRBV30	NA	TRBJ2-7	CALFTNRGALSYEQYF	TGTGCCCTATTTACCAACCGGGGGGCCCTCTCCTACGAGCAGTACTTC
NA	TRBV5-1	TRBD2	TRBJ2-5	CASASSGGVETQYF	TGCGCCAGCGCATCTAGCGGGGGTGTAGAGACCCAGTACTTC
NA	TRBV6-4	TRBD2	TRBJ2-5	CASSEGGFQETQYF	TGTGCCAGCAGTGAGGGAGGGTTCCAAGAGACCCAGTACTTC
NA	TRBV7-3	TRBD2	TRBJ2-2	CASSPGGRRPGELFF	TGTGCCAGCAGCCCGGGCGGGAGAAGGCCCGGGGAGCTGTTTTTT
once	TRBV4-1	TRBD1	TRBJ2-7	CASSQSTRTGSYEQYF	TGCGCCAGCAGCCAATCCACACGGACAGGGTCCTACGAGCAGTACTTC
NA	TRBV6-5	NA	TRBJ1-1	CASSYSADTEAFF	TGTGCCAGCAGTTACTCTGCGGACACTGAAGCTTTCTTT
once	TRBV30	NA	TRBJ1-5	CAWRGSGPDQPQHF	TGTGCCTGGAGAGGGAGCGGGCCCGATCAGCCCCAGCATTTT
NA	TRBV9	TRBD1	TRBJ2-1	CASSASDRGGPANQFF	TGTGCCAGCAGCGCCTCCGACAGGGGTGGTCCGGCAAATCAGTTCTTC
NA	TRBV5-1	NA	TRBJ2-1	CASSHPGPFNEQFF	TGCGCCAGCAGCCACCCTGGGCCATTCAATGAGCAGTTCTTC
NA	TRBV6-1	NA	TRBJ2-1	CASNARSGSYNEQFF	TGTGCCAGCAACGCGCGGAGCGGCTCCTACAATGAGCAGTTCTTC
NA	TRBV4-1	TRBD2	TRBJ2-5	CASSQDSGTSGSQGPETQYF	TGCGCCAGCAGCCAAGACTCCGGGACTAGCGGGAGCCAAGGCCCGGAGACCCAGTACTTC
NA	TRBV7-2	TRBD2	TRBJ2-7	CASSLAGGPDEQYF	TGTGCCAGCAGCCTAGCGGGGGGGCCGGATGAGCAGTACTTC
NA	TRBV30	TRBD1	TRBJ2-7	CAWSEYFGTGTYEQYF	TGTGCCTGGAGTGAGTACTTCGGGACAGGGACCTACGAGCAGTACTTC
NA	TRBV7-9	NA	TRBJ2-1	CASSSSRSLHEQFF	TGTGCCAGCAGCTCCTCCCGTAGCCTACATGAGCAGTTCTTC
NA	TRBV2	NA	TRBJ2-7	CASSERVYEQYF	TGTGCCAGCAGTGAGAGGGTATACGAGCAGTACTTC
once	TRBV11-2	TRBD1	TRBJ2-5	CASSAQGARETQYF	TGTGCCAGCAGCGCACAGGGGGCGCGGGAGACCCAGTACTTC
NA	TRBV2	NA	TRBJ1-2	CASNDLAHGYTF	TGTGCCAGCAATGATTTAGCCCATGGCTACACCTTC
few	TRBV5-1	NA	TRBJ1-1	CASRPGVNTEAFF	TGCGCCAGCAGACCGGGGGTGAACACTGAAGCTTTCTTT
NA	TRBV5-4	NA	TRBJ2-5	CASSHPQRALETQYF	TGTGCCAGCAGCCACCCCCAGCGGGCTTTAGAGACCCAGTACTTC
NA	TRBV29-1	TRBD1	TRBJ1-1	CSVEDRGLKAFF	TGCAGCGTGGAGGACAGGGGGCTTAAAGCTTTCTTT
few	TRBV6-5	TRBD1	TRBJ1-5	CASSKGQGVSQPQHF	TGTGCCAGCAGTAAAGGACAGGGAGTATCTCAGCCCCAGCATTTT
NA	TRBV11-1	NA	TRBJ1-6	CASSFGVYNSPLHF	TGTGCCAGCAGCTTCGGGGTCTATAATTCACCCCTCCACTTT
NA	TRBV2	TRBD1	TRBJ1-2	CASSEGVRTGFYGYTF	TGTGCCAGCAGTGAAGGGGTGAGGACAGGGTTCTATGGCTACACCTTC
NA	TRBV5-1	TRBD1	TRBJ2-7	CASSFRTGGDEQYF	TGCGCCAGCAGCTTCAGGACAGGGGGCGACGAGCAGTACTTC
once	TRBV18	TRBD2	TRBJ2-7	CASSPSGLAGYEQYF	TGTGCCAGCTCACCTTCAGGACTAGCGGGGTACGAGCAGTACTTC
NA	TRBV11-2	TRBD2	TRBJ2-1	CATAASFAGGYNEQFF	TGTGCCACCGCAGCTTCTTTCGCGGGGGGTTACAATGAGCAGTTCTTC
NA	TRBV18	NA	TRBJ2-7	CASSPSRENEQYF	TGTGCCAGCTCACCCTCCCGGGAGAACGAGCAGTACTTC
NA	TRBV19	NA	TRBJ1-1	CASSLDSLRLNTEAFF	TGTGCCAGTAGTCTCGACAGCCTAAGATTGAACACTGAAGCTTTCTTT
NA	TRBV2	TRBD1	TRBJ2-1	CASSGQGIAYNEQFF	TGTGCCAGCAGTGGACAGGGGATAGCCTACAATGAGCAGTTCTTC
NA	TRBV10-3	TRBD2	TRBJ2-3	CAIRGLAGGGHTDTQYF	TGTGCCATCAGGGGACTAGCGGGAGGGGGTCACACAGATACGCAGTATTTT
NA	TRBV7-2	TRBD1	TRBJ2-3	CASSPGTGALTDTQYF	TGTGCCAGCAGCCCCGGGACAGGGGCCTTGACAGATACGCAGTATTTT
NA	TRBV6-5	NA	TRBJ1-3	CASMAPGGGNTIYF	TGTGCCAGCATGGCTCCGGGGGGCGGAAACACCATATATTTT
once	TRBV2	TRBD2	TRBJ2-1	CASWAFREVNEQFF	TGTGCCAGCTGGGCCTTTCGGGAGGTTAATGAGCAGTTCTTC
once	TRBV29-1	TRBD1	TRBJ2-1	CSGGTDYNEQFF	TGCAGCGGTGGGACAGATTACAATGAGCAGTTCTTC
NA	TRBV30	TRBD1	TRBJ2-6	CAWDRAGANVLTF	TGTGCCTGGGACAGGGCTGGGGCCAACGTCCTGACTTTC
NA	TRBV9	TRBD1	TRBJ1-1	CASSVSGQSMNTEAFF	TGTGCCAGCAGCGTATCGGGACAGTCTATGAACACTGAAGCTTTCTTT
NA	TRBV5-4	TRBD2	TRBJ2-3	CASSTGTSGGASTDTQYF	TGTGCCAGCAGCACCGGGACTAGCGGGGGGGCATCAACAGATACGCAGTATTTT
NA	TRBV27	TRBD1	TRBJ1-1	CASSLRQGSGAFF	TGTGCCAGCAGTTTAAGACAGGGCTCAGGAGCTTTCTTT
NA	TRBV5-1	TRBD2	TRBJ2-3	CASSVGLASSTDTQYF	TGCGCCAGCAGCGTAGGACTAGCCAGTTCCACAGATACGCAGTATTTT
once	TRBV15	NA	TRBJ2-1	CATSRDRSTDEQFF	TGTGCCACCAGCAGAGATCGGTCTACGGATGAGCAGTTCTTC
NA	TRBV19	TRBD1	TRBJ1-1	CASSTSTGVNTEAFF	TGTGCCAGTAGTACCTCGACAGGGGTGAACACTGAAGCTTTCTTT
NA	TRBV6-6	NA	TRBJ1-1	CASSRTTGFEAFF	TGTGCCAGCAGTCGAACGACAGGATTTGAAGCTTTCTTT
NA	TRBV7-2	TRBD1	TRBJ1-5	CASSFGTDINQPQHF	TGTGCCAGCAGCTTCGGGACAGACATCAATCAGCCCCAGCATTTT
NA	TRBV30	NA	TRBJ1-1	CAWSGQREAFF	TGTGCCTGGAGTGGACAGCGAGAAGCTTTCTTT
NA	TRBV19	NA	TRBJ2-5	CASRNKGQETQYF	TGTGCCAGTAGAAATAAGGGGCAAGAGACCCAGTACTTC